Below are 5 T cell receptor beta chains sequenced from a single sample in a study of blood T cell repertoires in COVID-19. The method was immunoSEQ multiplex PCR; TCRdb's version includes in-frame clones alone and lacks a portion of them. The sample records under 50,000 clones, around nine tenths being singletons. Sequenced sample: peripheral blood. The origin of the receptors is a man aged 50 or older with active COVID-19.

The gene calls are TRBV10-2 and TRBJ1-1; possibly TRBD1 for D (6 bases). Per germline, CDR1 WSHSY and CDR2 SAAADI. Trimming removed 6 bases from V and 3 bases from J, with 14 bases in between. The CDR3 length is 14 residues. CDR3 loop: CASRPQGPHTEAFF. DNA for the CDR3: TGCGCCAGCAGACCTCAGGGGCCCCACACTGAAGCTTTCTTT.

A word on this clone: Being one base from a much bigger clone, this may be a read error. Other DNA sequences in this specimen translate into the identical CDR3. The gene calls are TRBV5-1 and TRBJ1-2, with D perhaps TRBD1 (5 bases). The V gene's germline CDR1 is SGHRS and CDR2 YFSETQ. The length of the CDR3 is 13 residues. The CDR3 coding sequence is TGCGCCCGCAGGGCGGGGGGGGGCTATGGCTACACCTTC. Amino acid sequence: CARRAGGGYGYTF.

This clone was observed once. The chain uses TRBV9 and TRBJ2-3, with D uncertain. Germline values: CDR1 SGDLS, CDR2 YYNGEE. V dropped 3 bases and J dropped 4 bases, with 9 bases sitting between them. This CDR3 has 13 residues. The CDR3 protein is CASSAQTSDTQYF. The CDR3 nucleotides read TGTGCCAGCAGCGCCCAGACATCAGATACGCAGTATTTT.

As DNA, the CDR3 is TGTGCCAGCAGCTTAGGACAGTTCTACAATGAGCAGTTCTTC. Its protein product is CASSLGQFYNEQFF. This rearrangement joins TRBV7-9 to TRBJ2-1; TRBD1 is a possible D gene (5 bases). This CDR3 region has 14 residues. V dropped 1 base and J dropped 3 bases, with 7 bases sitting between them. Germline CDR1 reads SEHNR; CDR2 reads FQNEAQ (reference sequence).

The chain recombines TRBV3-1 (or the pseudogene TRBV3-2) with TRBJ2-5; D remains ambiguous. This CDR3 has 11 amino acids. The V end was cut by 4 bases, the J end by 5 bases, with 5 bases between. Germline CDR1 LGHDT, CDR2 YNNKEL (reference sequence). Written as DNA, the CDR3 is TGTGCCAGCAGCCCCGGGGAGACCCAGTACTTC. Its protein is CASSPGETQYF.